The clone carrying this T cell receptor (beta chain) occurred many times. Compared with germline, one end of the junction differs, possibly owing to a read error. This entry is derived from a study of T cells in Graves' hyperthyroidism and ophthalmopathy. Looking at the study overall: Upon initial diagnosis and before any treatment, peripheral blood was collected.

Germline CDR1 is WNHNN and CDR2 is SYGVQD (reference sequence). CDR3 size: 13 residues. Each diagnosis was grounded in clinical symptoms, serum thyroxine and TRAb, thyroid ultrasound, and orbital computed tomography. Extraction of PBMCs used more than 8.5 ml of fresh peripheral blood. Researchers amplified the TCR beta CDR3 regions from RNA transcripts. HTBI primers were the set used in a first-round RT-PCR of the TCR CDR3. TCRdb independently ran MiXCR on the multiplex PCR reads; one entry per CDR3 protein. The repertoire has around 99,000 distinct CDR3 sequences, roughly 15% of them found once; the top ten carry around two fifths.

This sequence was found in a woman in her forties or fifties with Graves' hyperthyroidism. Sample: blood. This chain connects TRBV10-1 to TRBJ1-1, with D maybe TRBD1 (5 bases). CDR3 amino acids: CARREVCATEAFF. In DNA form, the CDR3 reads TGCGCCCGCAGGGAGGTTTGTGCGACTGAAGCTTTCTTT.